This T cell receptor (beta chain) appears in the sequencing data of a study of blood T cell repertoires in COVID-19. This clone was detected only once. Other DNA sequences in the sample encode the same CDR3. Profiling relied on immunoSEQ multiplex PCR, and the TCRdb table lists in-frame clones only, not all of them. This table holds about 150,000 clones, over 80% found once. CDR1 and CDR2 from the germline V gene are MNHEY and SVGAGI. The CDR3 runs 14 residues. V gave up 2 bases and J gave up 2 bases, with 10 bases separating them. Source material: PBMCs or T cells enriched from blood (not recorded which). This chain joins TRBV6-5 and TRBJ2-7, with D perhaps TRBD2 (6 bases). This TCR was recovered from a man in his 70s who had been exposed to COVID-19. CDR3 region: CASSYGTGPYEQYF. The CDR3 DNA reads TGTGCCAGCAGTTACGGGACTGGGCCCTACGAGCAGTACTTC.